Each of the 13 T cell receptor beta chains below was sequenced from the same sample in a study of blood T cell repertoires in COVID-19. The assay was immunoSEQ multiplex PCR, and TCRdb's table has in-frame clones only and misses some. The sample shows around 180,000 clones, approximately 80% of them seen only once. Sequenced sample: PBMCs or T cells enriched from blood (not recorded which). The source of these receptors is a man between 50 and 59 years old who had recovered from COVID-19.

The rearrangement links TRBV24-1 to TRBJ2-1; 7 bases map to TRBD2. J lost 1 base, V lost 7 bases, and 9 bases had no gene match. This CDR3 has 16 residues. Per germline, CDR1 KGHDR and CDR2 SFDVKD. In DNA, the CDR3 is TGTGCCACCAGCGGACTAGAGGGCGGTTCCTACAATGAGCAGTTCTTC. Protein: CATSGLEGGSYNEQFF.

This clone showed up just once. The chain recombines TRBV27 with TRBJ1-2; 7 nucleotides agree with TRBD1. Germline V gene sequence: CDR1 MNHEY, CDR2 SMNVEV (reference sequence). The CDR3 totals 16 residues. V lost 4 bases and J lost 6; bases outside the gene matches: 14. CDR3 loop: CASSSYLRGGAHGYTF. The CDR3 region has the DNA TGTGCCAGCAGTTCGTACCTCCGAGGGGGCGCCCATGGCTACACCTTC.

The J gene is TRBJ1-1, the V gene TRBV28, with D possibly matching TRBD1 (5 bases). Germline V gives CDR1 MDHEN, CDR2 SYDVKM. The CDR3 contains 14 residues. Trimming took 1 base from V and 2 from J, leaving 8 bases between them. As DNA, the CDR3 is TGTGCCAGCAGTTTATCAGGGTCTAACACTGAAGCTTTCTTT. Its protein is CASSLSGSNTEAFF.

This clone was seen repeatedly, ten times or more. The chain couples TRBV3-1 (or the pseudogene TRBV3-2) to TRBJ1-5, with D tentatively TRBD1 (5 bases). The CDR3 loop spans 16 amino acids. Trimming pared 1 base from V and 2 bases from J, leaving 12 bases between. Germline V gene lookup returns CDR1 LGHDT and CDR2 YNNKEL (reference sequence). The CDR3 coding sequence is TGTGCCAGCAGCCAAGGTTTCGACAGTCGCAATCAGCCCCAGCATTTT. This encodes CASSQGFDSRNQPQHF.

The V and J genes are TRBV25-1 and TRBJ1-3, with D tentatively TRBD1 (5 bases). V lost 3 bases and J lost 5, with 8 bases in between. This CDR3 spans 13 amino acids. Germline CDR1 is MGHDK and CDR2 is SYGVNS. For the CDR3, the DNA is TGTGCCAGCAGTGACGGGGGGAGAAACACCATATATTTT. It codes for CASSDGGRNTIYF.

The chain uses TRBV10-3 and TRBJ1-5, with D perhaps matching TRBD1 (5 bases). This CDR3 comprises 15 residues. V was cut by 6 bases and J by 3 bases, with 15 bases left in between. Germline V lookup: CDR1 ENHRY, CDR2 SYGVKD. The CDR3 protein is CAISKDRAVNQPQHF. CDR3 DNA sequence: TGTGCCATCAGCAAAGACAGAGCAGTCAATCAGCCCCAGCATTTT.

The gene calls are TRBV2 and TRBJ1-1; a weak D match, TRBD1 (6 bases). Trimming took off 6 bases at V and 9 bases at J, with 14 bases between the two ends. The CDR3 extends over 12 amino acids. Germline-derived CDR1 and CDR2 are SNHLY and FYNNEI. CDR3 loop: CASRGMGAKAFF. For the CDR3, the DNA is TGTGCCAGCAGGGGGATGGGGGCCAAAGCTTTCTTT.

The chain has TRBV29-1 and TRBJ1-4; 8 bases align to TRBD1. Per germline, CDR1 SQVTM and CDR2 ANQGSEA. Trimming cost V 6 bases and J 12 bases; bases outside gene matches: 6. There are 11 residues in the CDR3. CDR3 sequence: CSVTTGGELFF. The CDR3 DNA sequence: TGCAGCGTGACCACAGGGGGAGAACTGTTTTTT. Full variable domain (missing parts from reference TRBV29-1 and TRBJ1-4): SAVISQKPSRDICQRGTSLTIQCQVDSQVTMMFWYRQQPGQSLTLIATANQGSEATYESGFVIDKFPISRPNLTFSTLTVSNMSPEDSSIYLCSVTTGGELFFGSGTQLSVL.

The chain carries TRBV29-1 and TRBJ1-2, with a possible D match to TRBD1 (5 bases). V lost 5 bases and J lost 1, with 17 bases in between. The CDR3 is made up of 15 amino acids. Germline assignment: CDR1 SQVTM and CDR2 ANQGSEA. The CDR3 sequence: CSVFETAVRNYGYTF. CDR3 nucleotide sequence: TGCAGCGTTTTCGAGACAGCCGTACGTAACTATGGCTACACCTTC.

The CDR3 sequence: CASSYGSHYEQYF. The CDR3 bases are TGTGCCAGCAGTTACGGTAGCCACTACGAGCAGTACTTC. The chain links TRBV6-5 to TRBJ2-7, with D unresolved. The CDR3 has 13 amino acids. Trimming cost V 2 bases and J 3 bases, with 8 bases left between them. Germline V gene data show CDR1 as MNHEY and CDR2 as SVGAGI.

This CDR3 is CSVEGYRAGDYNEQFF. CDR3 coding DNA: TGCAGCGTTGAAGGCTATCGGGCAGGGGACTACAATGAGCAGTTCTTC. This chain joins TRBV29-1 and TRBJ2-1; perhaps TRBD1 as D (6 bases). The germline gives CDR1 SQVTM, CDR2 ANQGSEA. This CDR3 contains 16 residues. Trimming left V 1 base short and J 3 bases short, with 16 bases between.

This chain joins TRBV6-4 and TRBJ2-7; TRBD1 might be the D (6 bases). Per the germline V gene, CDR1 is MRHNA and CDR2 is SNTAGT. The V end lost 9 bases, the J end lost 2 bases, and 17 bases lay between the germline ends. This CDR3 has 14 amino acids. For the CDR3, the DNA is TGTGCCAGTTGTGGCAGGGGCCTCCCCTACGAGCAGTACTTC. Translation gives CASCGRGLPYEQYF.

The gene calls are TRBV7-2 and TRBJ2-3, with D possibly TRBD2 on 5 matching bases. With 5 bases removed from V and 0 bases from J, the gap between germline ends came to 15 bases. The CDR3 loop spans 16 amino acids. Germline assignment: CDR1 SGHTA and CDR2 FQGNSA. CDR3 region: CASSPSASGSTDTQYF. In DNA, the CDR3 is TGTGCCAGCAGCCCGTCGGCCAGCGGCAGCACAGATACGCAGTATTTT. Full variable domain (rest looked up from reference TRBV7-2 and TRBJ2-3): GAGVSQSPSNKVTEKGKDVELRCDPISGHTALYWYRQSLGQGLEFLIYFQGNSAPDKSGLPSDRFSAERTGGSVSTLTIQRTQQEDSAVYLCASSPSASGSTDTQYFGPGTRLTVL.